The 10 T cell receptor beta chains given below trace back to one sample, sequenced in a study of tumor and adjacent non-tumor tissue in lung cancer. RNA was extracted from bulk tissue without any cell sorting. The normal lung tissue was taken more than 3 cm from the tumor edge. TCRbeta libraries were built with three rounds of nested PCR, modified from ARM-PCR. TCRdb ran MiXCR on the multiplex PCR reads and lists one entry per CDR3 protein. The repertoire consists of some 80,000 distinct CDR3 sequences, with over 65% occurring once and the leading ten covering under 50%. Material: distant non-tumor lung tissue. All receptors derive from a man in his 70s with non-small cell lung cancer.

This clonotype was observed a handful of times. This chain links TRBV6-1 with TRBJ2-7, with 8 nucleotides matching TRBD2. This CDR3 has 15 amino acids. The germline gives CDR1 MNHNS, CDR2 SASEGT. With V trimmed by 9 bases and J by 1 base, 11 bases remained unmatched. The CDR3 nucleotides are TGTGCCAGTAGTAAGGCGGGGGGCGCATCCTACGAGCAGTACTTC. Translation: CASSKAGGASYEQYF.

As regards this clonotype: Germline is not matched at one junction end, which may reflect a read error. CDR3 sequence: CASSRTWVTGEMFF. DNA of the CDR3: TGTGCCAGCAGTCGGACATGGGTCACCGGGGAGATGTTTTTT. This chain links TRBV6-5 with TRBJ2-2, with D possibly being TRBD1 or TRBD2 (5 bases each). This CDR3 contains 14 residues. From germline, CDR1 is MNHEY and CDR2 SVGAGI.

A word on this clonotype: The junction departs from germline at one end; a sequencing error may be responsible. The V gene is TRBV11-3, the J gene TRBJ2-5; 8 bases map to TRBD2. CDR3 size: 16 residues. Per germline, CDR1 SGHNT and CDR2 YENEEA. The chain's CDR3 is CANSVGVGRLAETQYF. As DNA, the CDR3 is TGTGCCAACAGCGTAGGTGTGGGGAGACTAGCGGAGACCCAGTACTTC.

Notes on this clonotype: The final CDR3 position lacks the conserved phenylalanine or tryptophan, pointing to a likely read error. The CDR3 nucleotides read TGTGCCAGCAGCTTGCAGGGGGGGGTCACAGATATGCAGTATTAT. As protein: CASSLQGGVTDMQYY. The chain is built from TRBV11-2 and TRBJ2-3; either TRBD1 or TRBD2 may supply D (7 bases each). Looked up from germline, CDR1 is SGHAT and CDR2 is FQNNGV. There are 15 residues in the CDR3.

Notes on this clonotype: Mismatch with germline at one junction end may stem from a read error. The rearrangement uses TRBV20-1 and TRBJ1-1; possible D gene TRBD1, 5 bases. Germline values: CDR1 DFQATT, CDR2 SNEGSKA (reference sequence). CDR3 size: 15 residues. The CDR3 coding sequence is TGCATTGCTATCCCCTCCCGACAGACGAACACTGAAGCTTTCTTT. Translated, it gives CIAIPSRQTNTEAFF.

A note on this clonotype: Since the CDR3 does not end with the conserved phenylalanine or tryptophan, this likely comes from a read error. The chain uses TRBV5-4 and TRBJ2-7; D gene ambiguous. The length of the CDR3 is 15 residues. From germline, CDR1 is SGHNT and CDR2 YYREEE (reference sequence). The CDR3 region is CASSLGPGPTYKQYY. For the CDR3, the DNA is TGTGCCAGCAGCTTGGGACCGGGTCCGACCTACAAGCAGTACTAC.

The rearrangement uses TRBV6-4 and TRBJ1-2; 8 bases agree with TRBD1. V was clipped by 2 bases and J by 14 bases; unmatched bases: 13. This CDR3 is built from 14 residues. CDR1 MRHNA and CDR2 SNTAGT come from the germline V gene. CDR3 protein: CASSDSTGTGILTF. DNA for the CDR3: TGTGCCAGCAGTGACAGCACCGGGACAGGCATTTTGACCTTC.

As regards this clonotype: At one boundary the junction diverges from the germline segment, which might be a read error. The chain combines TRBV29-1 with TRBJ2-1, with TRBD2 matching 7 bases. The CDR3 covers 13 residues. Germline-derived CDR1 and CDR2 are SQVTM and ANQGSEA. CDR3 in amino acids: CSVRTHGTNEQFF. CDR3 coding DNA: TGCAGCGTTCGGACCCATGGGACTAATGAGCAGTTTTTC.

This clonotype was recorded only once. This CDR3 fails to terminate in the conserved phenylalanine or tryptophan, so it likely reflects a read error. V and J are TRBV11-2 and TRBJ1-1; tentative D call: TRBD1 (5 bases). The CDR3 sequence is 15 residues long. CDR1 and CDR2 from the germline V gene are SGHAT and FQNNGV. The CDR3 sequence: CVSSHPNVGGTEAFV. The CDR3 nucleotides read TGTGTCAGCAGCCACCCCAACGTTGGGGGCACTGAAGCTTTCGTT.

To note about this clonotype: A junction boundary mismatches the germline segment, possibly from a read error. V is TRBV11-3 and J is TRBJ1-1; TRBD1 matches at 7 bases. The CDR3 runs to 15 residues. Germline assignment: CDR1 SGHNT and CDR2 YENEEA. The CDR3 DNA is TGTGCCAGCAGTTTAGGGGGCTTCTTGGGCGCTGAAGCTTTCTTT. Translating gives CASSLGGFLGAEAFF.